The source of this TCR beta chain is a study of OX40 agonist ivuxolimab in advanced cancers. The wider study: Patients got intravenous ivuxolimab at 0.01 to 10 mg/kg every 2 weeks.

Produced via immunoSEQ multiplex PCR; TCRdb's table is partial and in-frame only. The data show 72,000 or so clones, over 75% seen once. This clone was recorded only once. The sequencing used CD4+ or CD8+ T cells sorted from blood, collected in a trial of the OX40 agonist ivuxolimab. This receptor was obtained from an adult with an advanced solid tumor such as melanoma, head and neck, liver or kidney cancer.

CDR3 bases: TGTGCCATCAGTGAGGGACAGGGGGGAAATCAGCCCCAGCATTTT. It codes for CAISEGQGGNQPQHF. J is TRBJ1-5 and V is TRBV10-3; 10 bases match TRBD1. V trimming: 2 bases; J trimming: 4 bases; junction bases outside the gene matches: 2. CDR1 and CDR2 (germline): ENHRY, SYGVKD. This CDR3 has 15 amino acids.